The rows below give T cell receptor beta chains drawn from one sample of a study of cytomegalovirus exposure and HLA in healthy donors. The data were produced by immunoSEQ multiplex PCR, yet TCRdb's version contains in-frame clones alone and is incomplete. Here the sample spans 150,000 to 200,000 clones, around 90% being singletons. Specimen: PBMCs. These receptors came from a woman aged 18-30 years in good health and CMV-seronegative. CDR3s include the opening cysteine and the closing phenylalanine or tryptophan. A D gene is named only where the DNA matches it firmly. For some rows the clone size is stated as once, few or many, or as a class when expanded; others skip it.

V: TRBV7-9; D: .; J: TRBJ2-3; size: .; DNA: TGTGCCAGCAGCTTATGGGTTGGTGTAGGGGCGCTTGGAGATACGCAGTATTTT; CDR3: CASSLWVGVGALGDTQYF
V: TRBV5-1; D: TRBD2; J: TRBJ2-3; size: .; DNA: TGCGCCAGCAGCCAGACGACTAGCGGGAGCTCTGGAGATACGCAGTATTTT; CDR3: CASSQTTSGSSGDTQYF
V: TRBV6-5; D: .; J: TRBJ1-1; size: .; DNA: TGTGCCAGCACAAAGGGGCCGAGCACTGAAGCTTTCTTT; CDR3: CASTKGPSTEAFF
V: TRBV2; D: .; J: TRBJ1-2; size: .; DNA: TGTGCCACCAGAGAGAACAGGGCCTCTAACTATGGCTACACCTTC; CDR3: CATRENRASNYGYTF
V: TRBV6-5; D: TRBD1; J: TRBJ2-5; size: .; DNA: TGTGCCAGCAGTTACGGGACAGGGGGCGGAGAGACCCAGTACTTC; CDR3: CASSYGTGGGETQYF
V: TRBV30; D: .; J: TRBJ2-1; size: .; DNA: TGTGCCTGGAGTGTACTTGAGCCCTACTACAATGAGCAGTTCTTC; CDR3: CAWSVLEPYYNEQFF
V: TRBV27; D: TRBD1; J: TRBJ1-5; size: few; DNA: TGTGCCAGCAGTCCCTTACAGGGGCACGATCAGCCCCAGCATTTT; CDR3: CASSPLQGHDQPQHF
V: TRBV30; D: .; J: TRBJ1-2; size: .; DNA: TGTGCCTGGGGGCGGGGGATTACGGCATTGGAGGGCTACACCTTC; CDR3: CAWGRGITALEGYTF
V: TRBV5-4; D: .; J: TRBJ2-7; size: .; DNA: TGTGCCAGCAGCATCATCCACTCCGAGCAGTACTTC; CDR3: CASSIIHSEQYF
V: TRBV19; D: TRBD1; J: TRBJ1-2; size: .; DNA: TGTGCCAGTAGGCCTTTCACAGGGGACTATGGCTACACCTTC; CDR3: CASRPFTGDYGYTF
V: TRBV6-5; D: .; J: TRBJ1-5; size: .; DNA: TGTGCCAGCAGAGCGATAGGTGGGTACAATCAGCCCCAGCATTTT; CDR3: CASRAIGGYNQPQHF
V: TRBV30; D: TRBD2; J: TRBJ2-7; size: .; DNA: TGTGCCTGGACCCCGACGGGACTAACCTACGAGCAGTACTTC; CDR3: CAWTPTGLTYEQYF
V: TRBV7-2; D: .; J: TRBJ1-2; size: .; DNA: TGTGCCAGCAGCTTGTGGGTCGGGGGAGGGGCGGATGGCTACACCTTC; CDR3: CASSLWVGGGADGYTF
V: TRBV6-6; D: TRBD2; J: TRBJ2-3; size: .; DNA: TGTGCCAGCAGTTACCGAGCGGGGGGGGCAGATACGCAGTATTTT; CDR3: CASSYRAGGADTQYF
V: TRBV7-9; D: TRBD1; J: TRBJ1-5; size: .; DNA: TGTGCCAGCAGCCGGGACAGGGTTAATCAGCCCCAGCATTTT; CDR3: CASSRDRVNQPQHF
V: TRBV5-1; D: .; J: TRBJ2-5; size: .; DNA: TGCGCCAGCAGCTCCCCATGGGGGGAGGCACACGGGGAGACCCAGTACTTC; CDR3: CASSSPWGEAHGETQYF
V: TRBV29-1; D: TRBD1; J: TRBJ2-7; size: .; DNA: TGCAGCGTTGACAGGACAGGGGGTGGCGAGCAGTACTTC; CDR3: CSVDRTGGGEQYF
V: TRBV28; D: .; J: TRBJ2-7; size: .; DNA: TGTGCCAGCAGTTTAAACAGGAACTCCTACGAGCAGTACTTC; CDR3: CASSLNRNSYEQYF
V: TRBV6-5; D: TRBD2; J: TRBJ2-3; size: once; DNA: TGTGCCAGCAGCTCGACTAGCGGGACCCTAGATACGCAGTATTTT; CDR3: CASSSTSGTLDTQYF
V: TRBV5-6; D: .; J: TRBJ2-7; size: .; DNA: TGTGCCAGCAGCCCAGGGTTCTACGAGCAGTACTTC; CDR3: CASSPGFYEQYF
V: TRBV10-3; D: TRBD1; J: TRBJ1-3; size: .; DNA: TGTGCCATCAGTAGACAGGGGTCAGGAAACACCATATATTTT; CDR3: CAISRQGSGNTIYF
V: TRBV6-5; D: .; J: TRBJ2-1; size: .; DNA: TGTGCCAGCAGTTACCGATTCGGTTCGGGATACAATGAGCAGTTCTTC; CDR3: CASSYRFGSGYNEQFF
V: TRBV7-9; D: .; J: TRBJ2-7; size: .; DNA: TGTGCCAGCAGTCTTACTGGGACATATCACTACGAGCAGTACTTC; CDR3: CASSLTGTYHYEQYF
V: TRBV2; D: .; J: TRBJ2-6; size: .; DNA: TGTGCCAGCAACCTATGGTTCGGGTCTGGGGCCAACGTCCTGACTTTC; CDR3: CASNLWFGSGANVLTF
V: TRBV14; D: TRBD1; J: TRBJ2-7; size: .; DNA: TGTGCCAGCAGCCCTCTGACAGGGGATAACGAGCAGTACTTC; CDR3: CASSPLTGDNEQYF
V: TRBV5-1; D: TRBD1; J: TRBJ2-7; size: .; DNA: TGCGCCAGCAGCCACCCGGAGACAGGGGGCCACGAGCAGTACTTC; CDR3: CASSHPETGGHEQYF
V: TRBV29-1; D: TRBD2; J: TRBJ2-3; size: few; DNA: TGCAGCGTTGATACAGCGGGGGGCCTCACAGATACGCAGTATTTT; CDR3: CSVDTAGGLTDTQYF
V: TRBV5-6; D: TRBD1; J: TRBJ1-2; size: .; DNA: TGTGCCAGCAGCTTGGGCCAGGACAGGAGGGGTTATGGCTACACCTTC; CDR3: CASSLGQDRRGYGYTF
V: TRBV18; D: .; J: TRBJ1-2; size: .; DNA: TGTGCCAGCTCCCTACCGGGAGATCGGGGCTATGGCTACACCTTC; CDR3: CASSLPGDRGYGYTF
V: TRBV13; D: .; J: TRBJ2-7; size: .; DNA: TGTGCCAGCAGCTCCCCGGACAGTTCCTACGAGCAGTACTTC; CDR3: CASSSPDSSYEQYF
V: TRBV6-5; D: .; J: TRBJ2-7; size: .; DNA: TGTGCCAGCAGTTACGGACTCTCCTACGAGCAGTACTTC; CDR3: CASSYGLSYEQYF
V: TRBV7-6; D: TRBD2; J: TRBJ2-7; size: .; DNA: TGTGCCAGCAGCCCGTTAGCGGGTAGTAGCTCCTACGAGCAGTACTTC; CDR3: CASSPLAGSSSYEQYF
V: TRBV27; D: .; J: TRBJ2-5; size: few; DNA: TGTGCCAGCAGTTTCTATGGCGGTGGGGAGACCCAGTACTTC; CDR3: CASSFYGGGETQYF
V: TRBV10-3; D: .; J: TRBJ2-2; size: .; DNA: TGTGCCATCAGTGAGTCCCGGACAGCAGCCACCGGGGAGCTGTTTTTT; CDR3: CAISESRTAATGELFF
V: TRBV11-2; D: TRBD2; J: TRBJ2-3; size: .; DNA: TGTGCCAGCAGCTTCGACGGACTAGCGGGATTACAAGCAGATACGCAGTATTTT; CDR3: CASSFDGLAGLQADTQYF
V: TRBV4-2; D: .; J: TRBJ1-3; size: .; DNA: TGTGCCAGCAGCCAAGCATCAGGGTCTGGAAACACCATATATTTT; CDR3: CASSQASGSGNTIYF
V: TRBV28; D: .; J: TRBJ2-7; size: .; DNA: TGTGCCAGCAGCTGGAGCTACGAGCAGTACTTC; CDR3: CASSWSYEQYF
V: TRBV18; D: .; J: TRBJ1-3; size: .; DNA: TGTGCCAGCTCTGACAGGCGTGGAAACACCATATATTTT; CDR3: CASSDRRGNTIYF
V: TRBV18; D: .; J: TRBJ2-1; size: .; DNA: TGTGCCAGCAGCCCGAATAGGGGGGGTAGCTCCTACAATGAGCAGTTCTTC; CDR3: CASSPNRGGSSYNEQFF
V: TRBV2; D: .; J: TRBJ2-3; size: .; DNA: TGTGCCAGCGTTCCGGTGGGGCTGGGGAAGAGCACAGATACGCAGTATTTT; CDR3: CASVPVGLGKSTDTQYF
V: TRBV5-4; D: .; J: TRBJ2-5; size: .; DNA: TGTGCCAGCAGCGGAACTCAAGGGGGAATCCAGTACTTC; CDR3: CASSGTQGGIQYF
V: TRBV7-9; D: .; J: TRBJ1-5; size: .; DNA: TGTGCCAGCAGCCACTCACGGGGGGAGGTGGATAGCAATCAGCCCCAGCATTTT; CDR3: CASSHSRGEVDSNQPQHF
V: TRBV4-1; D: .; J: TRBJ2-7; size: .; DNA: TGCGCCAGCAGCCAAGTATCAGATGCCGAGCAGTACTTC; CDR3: CASSQVSDAEQYF
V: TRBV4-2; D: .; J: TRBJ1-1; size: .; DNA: TGTGCCAGCAGCCAGCTACAGGGAAACACTGAAGCTTTCTTT; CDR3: CASSQLQGNTEAFF
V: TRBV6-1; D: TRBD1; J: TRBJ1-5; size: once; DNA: TGTGCCATCGACAGGGAGTTTGGTCAGCCCCAGCATTTT; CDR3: CAIDREFGQPQHF
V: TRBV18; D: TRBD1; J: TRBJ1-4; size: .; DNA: TGTGCCAGCTCACCAAAGACAGGGTTGTCTAATGAAAAACTGTTTTTT; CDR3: CASSPKTGLSNEKLFF
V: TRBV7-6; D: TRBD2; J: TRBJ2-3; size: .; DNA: TGTGCCAGCAGTTCTGGACTAGCGGGACCTGTTTTCACAGATACGCAGTATTTT; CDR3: CASSSGLAGPVFTDTQYF
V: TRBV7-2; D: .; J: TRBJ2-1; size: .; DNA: TGTGCCAGCAGCACGTACCTAGCTAGGCAAGGCTACAATGAGCAGTTCTTC; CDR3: CASSTYLARQGYNEQFF
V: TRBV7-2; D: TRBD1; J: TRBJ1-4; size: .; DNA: TGTGCCAGCAGTCCGGGACAGGACGAAGAAAAACTGTTTTTT; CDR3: CASSPGQDEEKLFF
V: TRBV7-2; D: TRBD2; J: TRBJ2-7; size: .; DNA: TGTGCCAGCACCCCCTGGGGCGGGAGCGACTACGAGCAGTACTTC; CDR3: CASTPWGGSDYEQYF
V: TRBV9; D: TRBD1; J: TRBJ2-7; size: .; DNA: TGTGCCAGCAGCGTAGACCCCTCGGGGACAGGGGGCTACGAGCAGTACTTC; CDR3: CASSVDPSGTGGYEQYF
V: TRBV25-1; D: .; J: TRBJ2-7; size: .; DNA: TGTGCCAGCAGTGGCCAAAGGGCGGGCGGGACCTACGAGCAGTACTTC; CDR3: CASSGQRAGGTYEQYF
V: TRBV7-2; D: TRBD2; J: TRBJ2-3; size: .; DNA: TGTGCCAGCAGCATAGGGACTAGCCTAGATACGCAGTATTTT; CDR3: CASSIGTSLDTQYF
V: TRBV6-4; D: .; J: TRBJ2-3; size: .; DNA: TGTGCCAGCAGCACAGGGGCGGGGGATACGCAGTATTTT; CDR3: CASSTGAGDTQYF